These 2 T cell receptor beta chains were sequenced from one sample in a study of blood T cell repertoires in COVID-19. Method: immunoSEQ multiplex PCR; TCRdb's copy keeps in-frame clones and lacks some. The sample lists roughly 200,000 clones, about 90% occurring once. The sequenced sample was peripheral blood. The source is a man aged 18 to 30 with active or convalescent COVID-19.

This chain links TRBV28 with TRBJ1-1; D remains unclear. V dropped 2 bases and J dropped 7 bases, with 11 bases sitting between them. CDR1 is MDHEN and CDR2 is SYDVKM in the germline V gene. The CDR3 runs 13 residues. The CDR3 bases are TGTGCCAGCAGTTTAGTTCTGTCGTATGAAGCTTTCTTT. It translates to CASSLVLSYEAFF.

The genes are TRBV19 and TRBJ2-7, with TRBD2 as a possible D gene (5 bases). The V gene's germline CDR1 is LNHDA and CDR2 SQIVND (reference sequence). V was clipped by 5 bases and J by 2 bases, with 7 bases between them. This CDR3 is 12 amino acids long. The CDR3: CASSLGTYEQYF. CDR3 coding DNA: TGTGCCAGTAGTCTCGGGACCTACGAGCAGTACTTC.